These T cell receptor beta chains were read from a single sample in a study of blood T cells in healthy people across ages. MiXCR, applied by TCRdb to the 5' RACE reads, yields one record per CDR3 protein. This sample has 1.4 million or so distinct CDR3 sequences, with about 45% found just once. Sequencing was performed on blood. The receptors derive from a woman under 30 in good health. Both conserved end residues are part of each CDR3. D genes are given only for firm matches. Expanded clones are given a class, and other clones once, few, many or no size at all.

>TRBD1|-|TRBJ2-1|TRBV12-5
CASGAGGSSSYNEQFF
TGTGCTAGTGGGGCAGGGGGCTCAAGCTCCTACAATGAGCAGTTCTTC
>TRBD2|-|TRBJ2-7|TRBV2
CASITVAGTYEQYF
TGTGCCAGCATAACGGTAGCGGGGACTTACGAGCAGTACTTC
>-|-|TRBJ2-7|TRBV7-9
CASSLGGFYYEQYF
TGTGCCAGCAGCTTAGGGGGCTTCTACTACGAGCAGTACTTC
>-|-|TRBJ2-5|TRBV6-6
CASSYATRETQYF
TGTGCCAGCAGTTACGCGACACGGGAGACCCAGTACTTC
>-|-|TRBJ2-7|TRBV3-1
CASSQDLSLSYEQYF
TGTGCCAGCAGCCAAGATTTGAGCTTGTCCTACGAGCAGTACTTC
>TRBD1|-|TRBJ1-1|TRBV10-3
CAISGGAGNTEAFF
TGTGCCATTTCAGGGGGCGCGGGGAACACTGAAGCTTTCTTT
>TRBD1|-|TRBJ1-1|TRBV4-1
CASSHPRGTGPMNTEAFF
TGCGCCAGCAGCCACCCGCGCGGGACAGGGCCTATGAACACTGAAGCTTTCTTT
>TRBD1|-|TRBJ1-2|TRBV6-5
CASSRTGGFNYGYTF
TGTGCCAGCAGTCGAACAGGGGGTTTTAACTATGGCTACACCTTC
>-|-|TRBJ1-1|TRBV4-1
CASNDPGSTEAFF
TGCGCCAGCAACGATCCGGGCAGCACTGAAGCTTTCTTT
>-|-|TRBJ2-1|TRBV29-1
CSVRARLVCEQFF
TGCAGCGTCCGTGCCCGGTTAGTCTGTGAGCAGTTCTTC
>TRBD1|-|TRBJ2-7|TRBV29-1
CSVPLDRGGNEQYF
TGCAGCGTTCCTTTGGACAGGGGAGGCAATGAGCAGTACTTC
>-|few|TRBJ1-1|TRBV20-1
CSARDGRAKAFF
TGCAGTGCTAGAGATGGGAGGGCTAAAGCTTTCTTT
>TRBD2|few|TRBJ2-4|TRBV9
CASSNSGRAGKNIQYF
TGTGCCAGCAGCAATAGCGGGAGGGCCGGCAAAAACATTCAGTACTTC
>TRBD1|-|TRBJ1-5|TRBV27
CASSLQGQVRTLPQHF
TGTGCCAGCAGTTTACAGGGACAGGTGCGGACCCTGCCCCAGCATTTT
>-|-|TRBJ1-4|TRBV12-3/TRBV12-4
CASSMEPVGKLFF
TGTGCCAGCAGTATGGAGCCTGTGGGGAAACTGTTTTTT
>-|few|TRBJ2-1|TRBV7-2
CASSLFGYEQFF
TGTGCCAGCAGCTTATTTGGCTATGAGCAGTTCTTC
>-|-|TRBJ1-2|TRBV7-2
CASSLANRDIRYGYTF
TGTGCCAGCAGCTTAGCGAACCGGGACATTCGCTATGGCTACACCTTC
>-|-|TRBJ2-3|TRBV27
CTSRPTSTDTQYF
TGTACCAGCAGGCCGACGAGCACAGATACGCAGTATTTT
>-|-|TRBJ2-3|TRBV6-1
CASSEEAPGQGTDTQYF
TGTGCCAGCAGTGAAGAGGCCCCAGGTCAGGGCACAGATACGCAGTATTTT
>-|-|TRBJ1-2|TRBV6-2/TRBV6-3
CASSHQGTDHYGYTF
TGTGCCAGCAGTCACCAAGGGACCGATCACTATGGCTACACCTTC
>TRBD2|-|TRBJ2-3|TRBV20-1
CSALAGGVTQYF
TGCAGTGCTCTAGCGGGCGGGGTTACGCAGTATTTT
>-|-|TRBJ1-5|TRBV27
CASSLRGPVRQPQHF
TGTGCCAGCAGTCTCCGTGGGCCGGTACGTCAGCCCCAGCATTTT
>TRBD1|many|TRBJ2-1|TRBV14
CASSKRQGSYNEQFF
TGTGCCAGCAGCAAAAGACAGGGGTCCTACAATGAGCAGTTCTTC
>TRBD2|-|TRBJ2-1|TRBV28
CASSMPGLAANEQFF
TGTGCCAGCAGTATGCCGGGACTAGCGGCGAATGAGCAGTTCTTC
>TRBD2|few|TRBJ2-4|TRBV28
CASSLWLAGNIQYF
TGTGCCAGCAGTCTGTGGCTAGCGGGAAACATTCAGTACTTC
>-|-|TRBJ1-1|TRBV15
CATSRDQVERRTEAFF
TGTGCCACCAGCAGAGATCAGGTAGAGCGTCGCACTGAAGCTTTCTTT
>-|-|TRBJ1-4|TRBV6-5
CASSYSKGIGGEKLFF
TGTGCCAGCAGTTACTCGAAAGGGATAGGGGGAGAAAAACTGTTTTTT
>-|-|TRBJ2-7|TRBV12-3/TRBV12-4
CASSFELNYERYF
TGTGCCAGCAGTTTTGAGTTGAACTACGAGCGGTACTTC
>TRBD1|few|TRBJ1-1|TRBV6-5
CASSYSRGDPEAFF
TGTGCCAGCAGTTACTCCAGGGGGGACCCTGAAGCTTTCTTT
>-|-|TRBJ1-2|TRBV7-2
CASSPSRANYGYTF
TGTGCCAGCAGCCCTAGTCGTGCCAACTATGGCTACACCTTC
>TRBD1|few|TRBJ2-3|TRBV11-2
CASSPTGAGTDTQYF
TGTGCCAGCAGTCCCACAGGGGCGGGCACAGATACGCAGTATTTT
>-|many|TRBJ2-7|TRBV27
CASSLRGDEQYF
TGTGCCAGCAGCCTCCGGGGCGACGAGCAGTACTTC
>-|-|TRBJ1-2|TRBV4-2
CASSQDDWVSVYGYTF
TGTGCCAGCAGCCAAGATGATTGGGTTTCCGTCTATGGCTACACCTTC
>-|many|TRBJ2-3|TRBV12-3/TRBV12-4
CASSPDFGYTDTQYF
TGTGCCAGCAGTCCCGATTTTGGCTACACAGATACGCAGTATTTT
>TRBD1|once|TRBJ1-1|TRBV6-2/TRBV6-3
CASSYGGDSMNTEAFF
TGTGCCAGCAGTTACGGAGGGGACAGTATGAACACTGAAGCTTTCTTT
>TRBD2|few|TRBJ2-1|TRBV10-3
CAISDPTGGGRSYNEQFF
TGTGCCATCAGTGACCCGACGGGGGGAGGGAGGTCCTACAATGAGCAGTTCTTC
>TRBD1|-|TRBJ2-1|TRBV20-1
CSAMDRGISSYNEQFF
TGCAGTGCCATGGACAGGGGGATAAGCTCCTACAATGAGCAGTTCTTC
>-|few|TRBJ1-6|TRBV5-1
CASSGGRNYNSPLHF
TGCGCCAGCAGCGGGGGACGGAACTATAATTCACCCCTCCACTTT
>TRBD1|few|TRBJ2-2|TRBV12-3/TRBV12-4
CASSKTGTGELFF
TGTGCCAGCAGCAAGACAGGGACCGGGGAGCTGTTTTTT
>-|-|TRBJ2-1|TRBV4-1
CASSHFRTVSSYNEQFF
TGCGCCAGCAGCCACTTCCGGACAGTTAGCTCCTACAATGAGCAGTTCTTC
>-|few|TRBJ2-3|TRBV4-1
CASSHNRVGTDTQYF
TGCGCCAGCAGCCATAATCGGGTGGGCACAGATACGCAGTATTTT
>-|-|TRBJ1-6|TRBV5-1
CASSKAGPGYNSPLHF
TGCGCCAGCAGCAAGGCAGGCCCGGGATATAATTCACCCCTCCACTTT
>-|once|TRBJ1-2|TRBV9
CASSVGGGTLGYTF
TGTGCCAGCAGCGTAGGAGGAGGGACTCTTGGCTACACCTTC